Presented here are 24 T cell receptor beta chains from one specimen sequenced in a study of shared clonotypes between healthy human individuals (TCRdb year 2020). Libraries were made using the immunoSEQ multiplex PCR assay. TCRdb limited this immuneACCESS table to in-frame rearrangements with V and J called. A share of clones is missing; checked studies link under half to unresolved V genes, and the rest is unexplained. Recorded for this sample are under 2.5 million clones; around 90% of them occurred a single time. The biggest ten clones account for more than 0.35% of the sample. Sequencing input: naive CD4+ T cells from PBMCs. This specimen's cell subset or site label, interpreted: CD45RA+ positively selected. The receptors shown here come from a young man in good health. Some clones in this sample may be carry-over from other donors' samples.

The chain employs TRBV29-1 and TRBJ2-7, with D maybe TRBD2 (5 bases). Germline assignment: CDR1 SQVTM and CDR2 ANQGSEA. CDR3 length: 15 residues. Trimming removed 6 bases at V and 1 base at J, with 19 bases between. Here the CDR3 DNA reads TGCAGCGTGGCTCCCCAGGACTTGGGGTCCTACGAGCAGTACTTC. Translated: CSVAPQDLGSYEQYF.

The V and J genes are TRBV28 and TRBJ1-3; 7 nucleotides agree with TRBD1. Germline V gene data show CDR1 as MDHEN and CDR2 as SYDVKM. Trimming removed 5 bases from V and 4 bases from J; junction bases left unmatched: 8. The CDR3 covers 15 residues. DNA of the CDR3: TGTGCCAGCAGTCCTCAGAGGGGGCGGGGAAACACCATATATTTT. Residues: CASSPQRGRGNTIYF.

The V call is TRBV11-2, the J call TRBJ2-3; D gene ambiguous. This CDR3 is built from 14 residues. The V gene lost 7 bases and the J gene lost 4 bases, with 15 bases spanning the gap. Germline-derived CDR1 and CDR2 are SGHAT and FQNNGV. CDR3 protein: CASTPRFRADTQYF. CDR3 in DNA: TGTGCCAGCACCCCCCGCTTCCGCGCAGATACGCAGTATTTT.

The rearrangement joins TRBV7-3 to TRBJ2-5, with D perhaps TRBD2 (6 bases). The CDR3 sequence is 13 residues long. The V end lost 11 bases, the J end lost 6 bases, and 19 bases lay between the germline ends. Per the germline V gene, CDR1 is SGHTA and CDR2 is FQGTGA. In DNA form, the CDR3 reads TGTGCCTCCGGGGAGGCGGGCGCGAAGACCCAGTACTTC. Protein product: CASGEAGAKTQYF.

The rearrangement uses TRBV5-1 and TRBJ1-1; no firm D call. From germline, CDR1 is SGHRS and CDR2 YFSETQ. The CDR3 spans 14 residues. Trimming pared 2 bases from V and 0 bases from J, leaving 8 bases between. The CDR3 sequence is CASSFETMNTEAFF. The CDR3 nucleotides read TGCGCCAGCAGCTTTGAGACAATGAACACTGAAGCTTTCTTT.

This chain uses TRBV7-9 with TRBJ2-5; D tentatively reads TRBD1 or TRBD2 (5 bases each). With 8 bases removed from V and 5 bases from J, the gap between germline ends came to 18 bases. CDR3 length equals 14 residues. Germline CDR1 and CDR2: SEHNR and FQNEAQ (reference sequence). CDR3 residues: CASGVLGVGETQYF. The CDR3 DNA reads TGTGCCAGCGGTGTCCTGGGGGTGGGGGAGACCCAGTACTTC.

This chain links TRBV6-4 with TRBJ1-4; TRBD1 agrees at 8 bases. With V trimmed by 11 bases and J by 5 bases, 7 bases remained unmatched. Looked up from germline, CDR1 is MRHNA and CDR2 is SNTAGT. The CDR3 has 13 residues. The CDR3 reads CARTGTGNEKLFF. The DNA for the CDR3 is TGTGCCCGCACCGGGACAGGAAATGAAAAACTGTTTTTT.

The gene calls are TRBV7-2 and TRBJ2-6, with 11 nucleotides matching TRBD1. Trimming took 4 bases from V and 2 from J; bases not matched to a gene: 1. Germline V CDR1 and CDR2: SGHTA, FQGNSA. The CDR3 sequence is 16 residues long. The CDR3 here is CASSWGQGAGANVLTF. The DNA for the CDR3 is TGTGCCAGCAGCTGGGGACAGGGGGCTGGGGCCAACGTCCTGACTTTC.

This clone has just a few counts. The CDR3 DNA reads as TGTGCCAGCACCAGGGGACCTGAAGCTTTCTTT. It specifies CASTRGPEAFF. The rearrangement joins TRBV6-6 to TRBJ1-1, with a possible D match to TRBD1 (6 bases). The ends were cut back, 7 bases at V and 6 bases at J, with 9 bases in the middle. This CDR3 contains 11 residues. Germline values: CDR1 MNHNY, CDR2 SVGAGI (reference sequence).

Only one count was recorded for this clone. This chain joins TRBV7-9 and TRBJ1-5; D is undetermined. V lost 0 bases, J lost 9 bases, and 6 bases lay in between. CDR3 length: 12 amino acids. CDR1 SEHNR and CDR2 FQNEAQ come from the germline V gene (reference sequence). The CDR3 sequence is CASSLARGPQHF. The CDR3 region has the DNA TGTGCCAGCAGCTTAGCCCGGGGGCCCCAGCATTTT.

CDR3 sequence reads: CASSGGTGQEWGYTF. CDR3 nucleotides: TGTGCCAGCAGCGGAGGAACGGGACAGGAGTGGGGCTACACCTTC. The chain employs TRBV7-8 and TRBJ1-2, with 8 bases that match TRBD1. Germline V gene lookup returns CDR1 SGHVS and CDR2 FQNEAQ. This CDR3 comprises 15 residues. The V segment lost 5 bases and the J segment 8 bases; nucleotides outside the gene matches: 13.

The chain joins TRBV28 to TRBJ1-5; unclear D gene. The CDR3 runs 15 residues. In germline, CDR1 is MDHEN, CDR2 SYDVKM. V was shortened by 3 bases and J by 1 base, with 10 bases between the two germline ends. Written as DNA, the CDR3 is TGTGCCAGCAGTTTGGTAACGACGAGCAATCAGCCCCAGCATTTT. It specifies CASSLVTTSNQPQHF.

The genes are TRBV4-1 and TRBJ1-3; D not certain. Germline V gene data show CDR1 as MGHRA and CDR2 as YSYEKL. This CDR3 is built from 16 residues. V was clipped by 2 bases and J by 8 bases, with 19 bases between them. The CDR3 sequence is CASSQFGKNNGDTIYF. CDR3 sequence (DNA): TGCGCCAGCAGCCAATTTGGTAAAAACAACGGGGACACCATATATTTT.

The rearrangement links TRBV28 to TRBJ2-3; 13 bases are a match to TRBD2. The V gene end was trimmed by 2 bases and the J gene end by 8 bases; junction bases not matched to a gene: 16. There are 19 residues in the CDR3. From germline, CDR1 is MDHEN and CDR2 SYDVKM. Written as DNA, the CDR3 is TGTGCCAGCAGTTTACGGCAGGGAAGGACTAGCGGGAGTCCGTCTACGCAGTATTTT. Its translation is CASSLRQGRTSGSPSTQYF.

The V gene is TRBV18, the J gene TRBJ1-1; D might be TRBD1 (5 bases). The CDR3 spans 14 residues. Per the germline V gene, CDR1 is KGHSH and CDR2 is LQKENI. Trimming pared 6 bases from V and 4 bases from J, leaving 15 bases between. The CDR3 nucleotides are TGTGCCAGCTCTCCAGGGCCCGAGAGCACTGAAGCTTTCTTT. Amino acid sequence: CASSPGPESTEAFF.

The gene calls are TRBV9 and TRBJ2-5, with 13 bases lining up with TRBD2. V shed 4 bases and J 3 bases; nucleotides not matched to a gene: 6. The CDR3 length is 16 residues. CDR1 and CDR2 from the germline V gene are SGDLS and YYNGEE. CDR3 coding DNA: TGTGCCAGCAGCTTCGGACTAGCGGGAGTGGAAGAGACCCAGTACTTC. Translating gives CASSFGLAGVEETQYF. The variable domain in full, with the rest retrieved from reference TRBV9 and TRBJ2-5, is DSGVTQTPKHLITATGQRVTLRCSPRSGDLSVYWYQQSLDQGLQFLIQYYNGEERAKGNILERFSAQQFPDLHSELNLSSLELGDSALYFCASSFGLAGVEETQYFGPGTRLLVL.

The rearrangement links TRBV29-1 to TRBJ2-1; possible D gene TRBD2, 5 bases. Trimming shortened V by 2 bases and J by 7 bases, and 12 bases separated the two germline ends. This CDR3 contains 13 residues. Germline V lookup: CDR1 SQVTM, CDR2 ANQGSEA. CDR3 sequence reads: CSVETGRRNEQFF. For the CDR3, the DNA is TGCAGCGTTGAAACGGGAAGGAGGAATGAGCAGTTCTTC.

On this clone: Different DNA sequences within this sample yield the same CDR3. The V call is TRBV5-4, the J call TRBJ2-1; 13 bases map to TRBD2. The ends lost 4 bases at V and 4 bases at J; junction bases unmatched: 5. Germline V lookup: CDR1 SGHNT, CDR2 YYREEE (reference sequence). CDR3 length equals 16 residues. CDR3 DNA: TGTGCCAGCAGCCCGGGACTAGCGGGAAATTACAATGAGCAGTTCTTC. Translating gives CASSPGLAGNYNEQFF.

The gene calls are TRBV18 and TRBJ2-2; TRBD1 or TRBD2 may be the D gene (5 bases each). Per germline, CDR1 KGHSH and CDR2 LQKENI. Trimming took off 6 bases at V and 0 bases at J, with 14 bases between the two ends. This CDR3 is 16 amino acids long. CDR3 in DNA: TGTGCCAGCTCGCTCGCACGGGGCCCGAACACCGGGGAGCTGTTTTTT. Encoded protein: CASSLARGPNTGELFF. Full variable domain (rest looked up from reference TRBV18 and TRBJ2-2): NAGVMQNPRHLVRRRGQEARLRCSPMKGHSHVYWYRQLPEEGLKFMVYLQKENIIDESGMPKERFSAEFPKEGPSILRIQQVVRGDSAAYFCASSLARGPNTGELFFGEGSRLTVL.

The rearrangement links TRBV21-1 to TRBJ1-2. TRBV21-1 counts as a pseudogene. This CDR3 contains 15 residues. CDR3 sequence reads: CASSQRPVTDYGYTF. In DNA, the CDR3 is TGTGCCAGCAGCCAAAGGCCCGTCACTGACTATGGCTACACCTTC.

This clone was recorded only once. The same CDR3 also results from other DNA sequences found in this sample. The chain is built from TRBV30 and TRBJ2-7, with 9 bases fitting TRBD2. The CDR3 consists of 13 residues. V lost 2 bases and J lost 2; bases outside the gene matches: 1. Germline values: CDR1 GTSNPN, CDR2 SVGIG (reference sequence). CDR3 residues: CAWSRLAAYEQYF. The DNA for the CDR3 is TGTGCCTGGAGTCGACTAGCGGCCTACGAGCAGTACTTC.

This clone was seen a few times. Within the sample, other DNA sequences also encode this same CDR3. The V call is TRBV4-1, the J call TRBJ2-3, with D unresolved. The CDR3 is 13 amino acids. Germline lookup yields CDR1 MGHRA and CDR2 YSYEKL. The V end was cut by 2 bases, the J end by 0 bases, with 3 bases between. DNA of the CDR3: TGCGCCAGCAGCCAAACTAGCACAGATACGCAGTATTTT. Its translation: CASSQTSTDTQYF.

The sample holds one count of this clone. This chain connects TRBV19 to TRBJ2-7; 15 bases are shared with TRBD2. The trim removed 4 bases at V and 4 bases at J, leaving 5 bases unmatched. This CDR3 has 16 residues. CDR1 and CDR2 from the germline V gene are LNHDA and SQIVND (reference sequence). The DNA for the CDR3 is TGTGCCAGTAGTAGCGGGACTAGCGGGAGGTCTTACGAGCAGTACTTC. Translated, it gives CASSSGTSGRSYEQYF.

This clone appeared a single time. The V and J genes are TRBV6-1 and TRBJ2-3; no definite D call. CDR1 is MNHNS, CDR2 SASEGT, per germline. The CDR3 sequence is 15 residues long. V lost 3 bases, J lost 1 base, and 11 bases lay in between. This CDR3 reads CASSENSRGTDTQYF. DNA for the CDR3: TGTGCCAGCAGTGAGAATAGTAGGGGCACAGATACGCAGTATTTT.